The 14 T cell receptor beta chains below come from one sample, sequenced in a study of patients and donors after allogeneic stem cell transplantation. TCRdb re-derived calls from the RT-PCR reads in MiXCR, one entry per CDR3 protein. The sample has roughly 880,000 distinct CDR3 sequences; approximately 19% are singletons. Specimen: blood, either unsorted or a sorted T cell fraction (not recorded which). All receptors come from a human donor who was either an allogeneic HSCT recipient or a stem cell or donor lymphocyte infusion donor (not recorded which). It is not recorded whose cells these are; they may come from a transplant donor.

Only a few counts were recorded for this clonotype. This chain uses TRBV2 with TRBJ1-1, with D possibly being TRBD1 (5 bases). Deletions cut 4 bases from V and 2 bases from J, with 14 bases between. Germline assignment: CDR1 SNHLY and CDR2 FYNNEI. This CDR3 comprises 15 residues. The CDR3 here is CASSVTGGANTEAFF. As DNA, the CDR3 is TGTGCCAGCAGTGTAACGGGGGGAGCTAACACTGAAGCTTTCTTT.

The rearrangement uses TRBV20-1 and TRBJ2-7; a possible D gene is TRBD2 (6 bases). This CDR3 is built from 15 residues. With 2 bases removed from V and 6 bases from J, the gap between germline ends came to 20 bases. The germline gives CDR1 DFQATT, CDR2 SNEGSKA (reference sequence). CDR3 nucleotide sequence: TGCAGTGCTAGAAGGCGGGGTGGGGAGAGTCCCGAGCAGTACTTC. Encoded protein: CSARRRGGESPEQYF.

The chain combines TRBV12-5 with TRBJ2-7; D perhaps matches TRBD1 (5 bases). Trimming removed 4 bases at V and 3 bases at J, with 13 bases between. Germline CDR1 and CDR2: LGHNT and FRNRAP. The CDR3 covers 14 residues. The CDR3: CASGYSGMGYEQYF. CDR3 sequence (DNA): TGTGCTAGTGGTTACTCAGGGATGGGCTACGAGCAGTACTTC.

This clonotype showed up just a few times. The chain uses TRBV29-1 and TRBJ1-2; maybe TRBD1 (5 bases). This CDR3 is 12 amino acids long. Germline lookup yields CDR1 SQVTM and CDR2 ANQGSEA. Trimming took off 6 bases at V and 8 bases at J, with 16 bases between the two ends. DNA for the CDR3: TGCAGCGTCGCTCAGGGATCGGAGGGCTACACCTTC. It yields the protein CSVAQGSEGYTF.

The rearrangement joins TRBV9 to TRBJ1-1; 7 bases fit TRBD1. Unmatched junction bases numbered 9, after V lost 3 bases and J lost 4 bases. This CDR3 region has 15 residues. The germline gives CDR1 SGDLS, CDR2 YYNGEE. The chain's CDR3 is CASSAGEGAGTEAFF. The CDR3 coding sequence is TGTGCCAGCAGCGCGGGGGAGGGGGCCGGCACTGAAGCTTTCTTT.

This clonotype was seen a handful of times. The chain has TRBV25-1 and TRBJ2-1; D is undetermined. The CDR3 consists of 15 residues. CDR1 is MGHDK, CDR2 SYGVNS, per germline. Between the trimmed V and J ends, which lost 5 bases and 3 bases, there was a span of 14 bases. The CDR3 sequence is CASSHRRILYNEQFF. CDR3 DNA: TGTGCCAGCAGTCACCGCAGGATCCTCTACAATGAGCAGTTCTTC.

The CDR3 region has the DNA TGTGCCAGCAGTGCCTGGGGACAGGGTTGGTCCCCCGTGGAAAAACTGTTTTTT. Translation: CASSAWGQGWSPVEKLFF. V and J are TRBV6-1 and TRBJ1-4; 9 nucleotides match TRBD1. Germline V CDR1 and CDR2: MNHNS, SASEGT. The CDR3 is 18 amino acids. The ends lost 4 bases at V and 8 bases at J; junction bases unmatched: 17.

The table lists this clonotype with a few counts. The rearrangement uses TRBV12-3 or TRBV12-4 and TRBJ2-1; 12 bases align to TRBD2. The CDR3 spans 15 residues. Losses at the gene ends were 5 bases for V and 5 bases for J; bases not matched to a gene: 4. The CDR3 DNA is TGTGCCAGCAGTCCGACTAGCGGGGGAAACAATGAGCAGTTCTTC. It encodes CASSPTSGGNNEQFF.

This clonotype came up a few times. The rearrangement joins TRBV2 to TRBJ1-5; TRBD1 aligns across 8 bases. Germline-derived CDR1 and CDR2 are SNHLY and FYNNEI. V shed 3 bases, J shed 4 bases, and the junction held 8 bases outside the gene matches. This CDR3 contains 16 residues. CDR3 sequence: CASSEVGHRGNQPQHF. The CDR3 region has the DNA TGTGCCAGCAGTGAGGTAGGGCACAGGGGGAATCAGCCCCAGCATTTT.

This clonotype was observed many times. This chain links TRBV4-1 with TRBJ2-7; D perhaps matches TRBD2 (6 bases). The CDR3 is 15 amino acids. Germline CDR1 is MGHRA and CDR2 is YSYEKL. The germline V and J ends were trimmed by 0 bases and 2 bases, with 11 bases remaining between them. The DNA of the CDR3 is TGCGCCAGCAGCCAAGATAAGGAGGGGCCCTACGAGCAGTACTTC. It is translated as CASSQDKEGPYEQYF.

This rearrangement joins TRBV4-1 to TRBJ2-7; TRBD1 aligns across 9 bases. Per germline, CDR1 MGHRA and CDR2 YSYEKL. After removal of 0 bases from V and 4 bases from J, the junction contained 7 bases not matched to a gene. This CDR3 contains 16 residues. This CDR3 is CASSQDPPGQGYEQYF. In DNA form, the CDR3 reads TGCGCCAGCAGCCAAGACCCACCAGGACAGGGGTACGAGCAGTACTTC.

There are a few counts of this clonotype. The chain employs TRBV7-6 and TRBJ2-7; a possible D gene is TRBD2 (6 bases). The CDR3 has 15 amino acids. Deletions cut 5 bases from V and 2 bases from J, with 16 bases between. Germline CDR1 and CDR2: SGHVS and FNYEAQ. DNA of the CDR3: TGTGCCAGCAGCCCCCTGAGCGGGCGCACCTACGAGCAGTACTTC. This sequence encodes CASSPLSGRTYEQYF.

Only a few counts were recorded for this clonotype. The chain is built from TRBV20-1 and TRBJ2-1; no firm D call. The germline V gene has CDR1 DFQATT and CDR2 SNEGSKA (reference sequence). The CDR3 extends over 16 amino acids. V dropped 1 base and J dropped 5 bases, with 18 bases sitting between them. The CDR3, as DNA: TGCAGTGCTAGAGGCTCTCCGGGTGGCCGAAACAATGAGCAGTTCTTC. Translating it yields CSARGSPGGRNNEQFF.

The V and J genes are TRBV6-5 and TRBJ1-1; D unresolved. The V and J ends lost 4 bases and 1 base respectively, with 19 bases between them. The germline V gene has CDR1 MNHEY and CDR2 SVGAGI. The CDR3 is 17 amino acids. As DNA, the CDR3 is TGTGCCAGCAGTTCCGACGCTTGGCCCGACTCGAACACTGAAGCTTTCTTT. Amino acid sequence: CASSSDAWPDSNTEAFF.